Below, 9 T cell receptor beta chains from the same sample are listed, as sequenced in a study of blood T cell repertoires in COVID-19 (dated by TCRdb to the early 2020s). Preparation of the library involved the immunoSEQ multiplex PCR assay. TCRdb holds this immuneACCESS table with in-frame rearrangements only. Some clones are missing; in checked studies, unresolved V genes explain under half, and the rest has no known cause. The sample yields about 220,000 clones; approximately 90% were counted once. The top ten constitute just over 2.5% of the sample. The material sequenced was PBMCs or T cells enriched from blood (not recorded which). Receptor source: a woman in her twenties or thirties who had recovered from COVID-19.

CDR3 region: CASGQSGEQYF. In DNA, the CDR3 is TGTGCCAGCGGACAGTCCGGCGAGCAGTACTTC. The chain employs TRBV6-5 and TRBJ2-7; D may be TRBD1 (6 bases). This CDR3 spans 11 amino acids. V lost 8 bases to trimming and J lost 6 bases, with 11 bases between them. CDR1 and CDR2 (germline): MNHEY, SVGAGI.

The chain couples TRBV7-9 to TRBJ2-5; 9 nucleotides line up with TRBD2. This CDR3 region has 17 residues. Germline V gene lookup returns CDR1 SEHNR and CDR2 FQNEAQ (reference sequence). V was pared by 7 bases and J by 1 base, with 13 bases of the junction left unmatched. CDR3 bases: TGTGCCAGCACCCCTGGGGTGGGTAGCGGGGGCCAAGAGACCCAGTACTTC. Protein sequence: CASTPGVGSGGQETQYF.

This chain links TRBV6-2 or TRBV6-3 with TRBJ2-7; TRBD1 might be the D (6 bases). The germline V gene encodes CDR1 MNHEY and CDR2 SVGEGT. The CDR3 loop spans 21 amino acids. Trimming pared 2 bases from V and 1 base from J, leaving 30 bases between. In DNA, the CDR3 is TGTGCCAGCAGTTACAACTCATTCCCCCAAACCGGGACACCTTATTCCTACGAGCAGTACTTC. Its translation: CASSYNSFPQTGTPYSYEQYF.

This clone was detected only once. The CDR3 region has the DNA TGCGCCAGCTCCTCGGGGGGTTACGAGCAGTACTTC. Protein product: CASSSGGYEQYF. The V gene is TRBV5-1, the J gene TRBJ2-7; 7 bases match TRBD2. After removal of 7 bases from V and 4 bases from J, the junction contained 5 bases not matched to a gene. Germline assignment: CDR1 SGHRS and CDR2 YFSETQ. This CDR3 is 12 amino acids long. The full variable domain, with the rest looked up from reference TRBV5-1 and TRBJ2-7, is KAGVTQTPRYLIKTRGQQVTLSCSPISGHRSVSWYQQTPGQGLQFLFEYFSETQRNKGNFPGRFSGRQFSNSRSEMNVSTLELGDSALYLCASSSGGYEQYFGPGTRLTVT.

The rearrangement joins TRBV14 to TRBJ1-6, with 9 bases fitting TRBD1. The CDR3 runs to 16 residues. The trim removed 6 bases at V and 10 bases at J, leaving 13 bases unmatched. The germline V gene encodes CDR1 SGHDN and CDR2 FVKESK. The CDR3 DNA follows: TGTGCCAGCAGTCCCCCCCACAGGGGGCGCCGATCACCCCTCCACTTT. This sequence encodes CASSPPHRGRRSPLHF.

The chain recombines TRBV7-9 with TRBJ1-4, with TRBD1 identical over 8 bases. Looked up from germline, CDR1 is SEHNR and CDR2 is FQNEAQ (reference sequence). The CDR3 spans 15 residues. Trimming at V came to 4 bases and at J to 6 bases, leaving 7 bases not matched to a gene. CDR3: CASSSSGGSDEKLFF. CDR3 nucleotides: TGTGCCAGCAGCTCGTCAGGGGGCTCGGATGAAAAACTGTTTTTT.

The rearrangement uses TRBV6-1 and TRBJ1-5; 10 bases line up with TRBD1. Germline assignment: CDR1 MNHNS and CDR2 SASEGT. V was pared by 1 base and J by 7 bases, with 1 base of the junction left unmatched. The CDR3 has 14 residues. In nucleotides, the CDR3 is TGTGCCAGCAGTGAAGGGACAGGGGGACAGCCCCAGCATTTT. It is translated as CASSEGTGGQPQHF.

The chain combines TRBV2 with TRBJ2-1, with 10 bases identical to TRBD2. Germline CDR1 reads SNHLY; CDR2 reads FYNNEI. V trimming: 5 bases; J trimming: 3 bases; junction bases outside the gene matches: 7. CDR3 length: 16 residues. CDR3 sequence reads: CASSPSLAGVYNEQFF. CDR3 bases: TGTGCCAGCAGTCCTTCTCTAGCGGGGGTCTACAATGAGCAGTTCTTC.

The chain combines TRBV6-1 with TRBJ1-5, with D perhaps TRBD1 (6 bases). The V end lost 1 base, the J end lost 4 bases, and 11 bases lay between the germline ends. There are 15 residues in the CDR3. Germline CDR1 MNHNS, CDR2 SASEGT. CDR3 in amino acids: CASSEDQGQNQPQHF. As DNA, the CDR3 is TGTGCCAGCAGTGAAGACCAGGGGCAGAATCAGCCCCAGCATTTT.